This TCR beta chain was sequenced in a study of CD8+ T cells in alopecia areata. The CDR3 length is 14 residues. Germline CDR1 reads MNHNS; CDR2 reads SASEGT. Trimming took 7 bases from V and 5 from J, leaving 15 bases between them. After isolation, RNA underwent reverse transcription to generate cDNA as the sequencing template. Sequencing used immunoSEQ multiplex PCR; TCRdb keeps in-frame clones, though not all of them. The sample lists about 200,000 clones, just over 55% occurring once. To note about this clone: Its antigen remains unidentified.

Broader study findings: Mice showed clearer TCR sharing than patients did, a gap that was possibly HLA-related.

The origin of this receptor is a human donor in good health. V is TRBV6-1 and J is TRBJ2-1, with D perhaps assigned TRBD1 or TRBD2 (6 bases each). Material: CD8+ T cells sorted from blood. CDR3 sequence: CASTEGGRDNEQFF. Here the CDR3 DNA reads TGTGCCAGCACAGAAGGGGGGCGGGACAATGAGCAGTTCTTC.